This TCR beta chain was identified during a study of T cells in Graves' hyperthyroidism and ophthalmopathy. About the research overall: At initial diagnosis, before any treatment had begun, peripheral blood was obtained.

On the basis of clinical symptoms, serum thyroxine and TRAb, thyroid ultrasound and orbital computed tomography, diagnoses were made. General study points: Blood held most thyroid clonotypes expanded above 0.001 frequency.

A remark on this clonotype: Its specificity is unknown.

Template material for amplifying TCR beta CDR3 regions consisted of RNA transcripts. RT-PCR in the first round (using the HTBI primer set) targeted the TCR CDR3. From the multiplex PCR reads, TCRdb called clonotypes with MiXCR, one entry per CDR3 protein. The data show more than 350,000 distinct CDR3 sequences, roughly a sixth seen once. Germline CDR1 is MNHEY and CDR2 is SVGEGT. The length of the CDR3 is 15 residues. The V end lost 2 bases, the J end lost 0 bases, and 8 bases lay between the germline ends. The sample comprised blood. The TCR comes from a woman aged 25 to 45 with Graves' hyperthyroidism that later progressed to Graves' ophthalmopathy. The V gene is TRBV6-2 or TRBV6-3, the J gene TRBJ2-1, with a tentative D call TRBD2 (6 bases). This chain's CDR3 is CASSYLGSSYNEQFF. CDR3 DNA: TGTGCCAGCAGTTACCTCGGGAGCTCCTACAATGAGCAGTTCTTC.